This T cell receptor (beta chain) was sequenced for a study of shared clonotypes between healthy human individuals. Naive CD8 isolation took CD45RO-negative cells positively selected for CCR7 and excluded terminally differentiated effector memory CD45RA+ cells. The V end was cut by 4 bases, the J end by 2 bases, with 23 bases between. The germline CDR1 and CDR2 sequences are SGDLS and YYNGEE. The CDR3 is 18 amino acids. Produced via immunoSEQ multiplex PCR; TCRdb's table is partial and in-frame only. The sample lists about 2,200,000 clones; 85% to 95% were seen once. The material sequenced was naive CD8+ T cells from PBMCs. This rearrangement joins TRBV9 to TRBJ2-3; TRBD2 might be the D (5 bases). The receptor was isolated from a man younger than 35 in good health. Some clones in this sample may be carry-over from other donors' samples. The CDR3 region has the DNA TGTGCCAGCAGCTTACGCACGAGCGGCGTGGTTGCCACAGATACGCAGTATTTT. Protein sequence: CASSLRTSGVVATDTQYF.